This is a list of T cell receptor beta chains from one sample in a study of blood T cells in healthy people across ages. TCRdb re-called the 5' RACE reads through MiXCR, storing one row per CDR3 protein. The repertoire holds 750,000 to 1,000,000 distinct CDR3 sequences, with roughly 28% as singletons. These same data were also listed under a study on T cells of mothers and their children.

The sample consisted of blood. These TCRs come from a woman in her forties in good health. Each CDR3 is given with its conserved first and last residue. D genes are given only for firm matches. Not every row has a clone size; where given, it reads once, few, many or a size class.

d_gene	v_gene	j_gene	abundance	CDR3nt	CDR3aa
TRBD2	TRBV7-2	TRBJ2-1	few	TGTGCCAGCAGCTTAGGGGACCCCCGTACGGGAGGTGAGCAGTTCTTC	CASSLGDPRTGGEQFF
.	TRBV20-1	TRBJ1-1	few	TGCAGTGCAATGACAGCCATGAACACTGAAGCTTTCTTT	CSAMTAMNTEAFF
.	TRBV5-1	TRBJ1-1	.	TGCGCCAGCAGCTTGGACAGGGCAGGAGAAGCTTTCTTT	CASSLDRAGEAFF
TRBD1	TRBV9	TRBJ1-1	few	TGTGCCAGCAGCCCGACAGGGCTGGAAGCTTTCTTT	CASSPTGLEAFF
TRBD1	TRBV5-1	TRBJ2-4	.	TGCGCCAGCAGCCAAGGACAGGGAGAAAACATTCAGTACTTC	CASSQGQGENIQYF
TRBD1	TRBV20-1	TRBJ1-2	few	TGCAGTGCCTCTTTGCCCACAGGGGAGGCTGGCTACACCTTC	CSASLPTGEAGYTF
TRBD2	TRBV7-6	TRBJ2-7	many	TGTGCCAGCAGCCCGGTTGGGATGCGGGGGGGTTACTCCTACGAGCAGTACTTC	CASSPVGMRGGYSYEQYF
.	TRBV20-1	TRBJ1-5	.	TGCAGTGCTCCCCGGGGGTTAGGTCAGCCCCAGCATTTT	CSAPRGLGQPQHF
.	TRBV15	TRBJ2-2	.	TGTGCCACCAGCCGAGTTGCCGGGGAGCTGTTTTTT	CATSRVAGELFF
.	TRBV2	TRBJ1-5	.	TGTGCCAGCAGTGGGGGCAATAGCAATCAGCCCCAGCATTTT	CASSGGNSNQPQHF
.	TRBV4-3	TRBJ2-4	.	TGCGCCAGCGGCCAAGATGTGTCTGGCTCCAGAAACATTCAGTACTTC	CASGQDVSGSRNIQYF
TRBD1	TRBV20-1	TRBJ2-7	.	TGCAGTGCTAGAGACCGGGACAGGGGGTACAATGAGCAGTACTTC	CSARDRDRGYNEQYF
.	TRBV12-3/TRBV12-4	TRBJ2-7	.	TGTGCCACCACGATCACAGGCGGGATTTCCTACGAGCAGTACTTC	CATTITGGISYEQYF
.	TRBV29-1	TRBJ1-2	few	TGCAGCGTTGGACAGGCGGGGACCAACTATGGCTACACCTTC	CSVGQAGTNYGYTF
.	TRBV7-8	TRBJ2-3	.	TGTGCCAGCAGCTCAGATATCACAGATACGCAGTATTTT	CASSSDITDTQYF
.	TRBV20-1	TRBJ1-5	.	TGCAGTGCTCCGTCGGGGGTTCAGCCCCAGCATTTT	CSAPSGVQPQHF
.	TRBV28	TRBJ1-5	once	TGTGCCAGCAGTTTATCGGGGGGCTACGGCAATCAACCCCAGCATTTT	CASSLSGGYGNQPQHF
TRBD1	TRBV4-1	TRBJ2-7	.	TGCGCCAGCAGCCAAGGCCCCGGGACAGGGGAGTACGAGCAGTACTTC	CASSQGPGTGEYEQYF
TRBD1	TRBV24-1	TRBJ2-2	many	TGTGCCACCAGTGATAGGACAGGGGCCACCGGGGAGCTGTTTTTT	CATSDRTGATGELFF
TRBD2	TRBV20-1	TRBJ2-1	many	TGCAGTGCTAGAGTGTCAGGGACAGTCTATAGCGGGGGCCAATACAATGAGCAGTTCTTC	CSARVSGTVYSGGQYNEQFF
TRBD2	TRBV6-6	TRBJ2-5	.	TGTGCCAGCAGTTACGGCGTGGGGGAGGGCGAGCGGTACTTC	CASSYGVGEGERYF
.	TRBV2	TRBJ2-6	.	TGTGCCAGCAGTGAGACCAGATCTGGGGCCAACGTCCTGACTTTC	CASSETRSGANVLTF
TRBD2	TRBV12-3/TRBV12-4	TRBJ2-7	many	TGTGCCAGCAGCGGCTCGGCCCTAGCGGGGGTCTACGAGCAGTACTTC	CASSGSALAGVYEQYF
.	TRBV5-1	TRBJ1-5	few	TGCGCCAGCGCCCCGGGGCCGGGCGGCAATCAGCCCCAGCATTTT	CASAPGPGGNQPQHF
.	TRBV20-1	TRBJ2-5	many	TGCAGTGCTAGGGACGGACCGCAAGAGACCCAGTACTTC	CSARDGPQETQYF
.	TRBV28	TRBJ1-2	many	TGTGCCAGCAGTTTACTACCTGACCCTAACCACGATGGCTACACCTTC	CASSLLPDPNHDGYTF
TRBD1	TRBV7-9	TRBJ1-2	few	TGTGCCAGCAGCATGGGCGGGACAGGGTTGCATGGCTACACCTTC	CASSMGGTGLHGYTF
.	TRBV28	TRBJ2-7	many	TGTGCCAGCACCACCGCCGCGGGCTACGAGCAGTACTTC	CASTTAAGYEQYF
TRBD2	TRBV6-6	TRBJ2-4	.	TGTGCCAGCTCGGCTAGCGGGGGCCTAGCCAAAAACATTCAGTACTTC	CASSASGGLAKNIQYF
.	TRBV7-3	TRBJ2-5	many	TGTGCCAGCAGCCCACACGGGGATGGGGAGACCCAGTACTTC	CASSPHGDGETQYF
.	TRBV7-9	TRBJ2-7	.	TGTGCCAGCAGCCTCCGAATCGGCACTTACGAGCAGTACTTC	CASSLRIGTYEQYF
.	TRBV24-1	TRBJ2-1	few	TGTGCCACCAGTGATATACGTGGCTTTGCCCAGTTCTTC	CATSDIRGFAQFF
.	TRBV18	TRBJ1-1	.	TGTGCCAGCTCGTCCGGGGCCAGAGGCACTGAAGCTTTCTTT	CASSSGARGTEAFF
.	TRBV12-3/TRBV12-4	TRBJ2-3	few	TGTGCCAGCATTCAATCTGGGTTTAGCACAGATACGCAGTATTTT	CASIQSGFSTDTQYF
TRBD1	TRBV12-3/TRBV12-4	TRBJ2-3	few	TGTGCCAGCAGTCCGCAGGGGGCGCAAGCGCAGTATTTT	CASSPQGAQAQYF
.	TRBV7-7	TRBJ2-5	many	TGTGCTAGCAGCTTTTCTTCCTGGGGAGAGACCCAGTACTTC	CASSFSSWGETQYF
.	TRBV7-9	TRBJ2-4	many	TGTGCCAGCAGCTCCGGAGATGACATTCAGTACTTC	CASSSGDDIQYF
.	TRBV10-3	TRBJ1-5	few	TGTGCCATCAGTGATGCAGGCTTCGGAATCAATCAGCCCCAGCATTTT	CAISDAGFGINQPQHF
TRBD1	TRBV9	TRBJ2-7	.	TGTGCCAGCAGCGTAGCGGGGGCAGGGGGCCTCTACGAGCAGTACTTC	CASSVAGAGGLYEQYF
.	TRBV6-5	TRBJ2-3	.	TGTGCCAGCAAACGCGCCGAGTTAGCAGATACGCAGTATTTT	CASKRAELADTQYF
.	TRBV20-1	TRBJ1-2	.	TGCAGTGCTAGACCCAGGGCTTTGAGTGGCTACACCTTC	CSARPRALSGYTF
TRBD2	TRBV7-9	TRBJ2-6	.	TGTGCCAGCAGCCGTCTAGCGGCGAGAGGGGCCAACGTCCTGACTTTC	CASSRLAARGANVLTF
TRBD1	TRBV10-3	TRBJ2-3	.	TGTGCCACCAGTGACAGGGTAATCACAGATACGCGGTATTTT	CATSDRVITDTRYF
TRBD2	TRBV20-1	TRBJ2-1	few	TGTAGTGCTAGACCCGGGACTAGCGGTCCCTACAATGAGCAGTTCTTC	CSARPGTSGPYNEQFF
.	TRBV20-1	TRBJ1-1	.	TGCAGTGCTCAAACTTGGGACCTCGCGAACACTGAAGCTTTCTTT	CSAQTWDLANTEAFF
.	TRBV7-9	TRBJ1-6	.	TGTGCCAGCAGCTTCGGGGTCGGAGAATCACCCCTCCACTTT	CASSFGVGESPLHF